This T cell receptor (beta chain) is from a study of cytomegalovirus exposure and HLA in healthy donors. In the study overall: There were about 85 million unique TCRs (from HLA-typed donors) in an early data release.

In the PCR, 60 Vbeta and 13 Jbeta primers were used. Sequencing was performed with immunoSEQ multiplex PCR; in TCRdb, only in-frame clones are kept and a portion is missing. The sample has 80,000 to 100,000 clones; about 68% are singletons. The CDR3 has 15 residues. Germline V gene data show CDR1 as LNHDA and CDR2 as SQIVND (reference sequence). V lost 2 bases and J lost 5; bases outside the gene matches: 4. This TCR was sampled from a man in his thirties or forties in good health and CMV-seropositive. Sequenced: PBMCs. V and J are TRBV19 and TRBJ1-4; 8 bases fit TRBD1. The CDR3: CASSISRDRNEKLFF. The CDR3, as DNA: TGTGCCAGTAGTATAAGCCGGGACAGGAATGAAAAACTGTTTTTT.